Presented here are 26 T cell receptor beta chains from one specimen sequenced in a study of T cell responses to AZD1222 COVID-19 vaccine. Assay used: immunoSEQ multiplex PCR; TCRdb lists only in-frame clones, some missing. The sample has 95,000 to 100,000 clones, around 83% seen once. The material sequenced was peripheral blood, taken on day 0 of AZD1222 vaccination. These receptors came from an adult in good health.

The chain couples TRBV7-9 to TRBJ1-6; 9 bases are shared with TRBD1. The V and J ends lost 6 bases and 9 bases, in that order; junction bases with no gene match: 6. The germline CDR1 and CDR2 sequences are SEHNR and FQNEAQ (reference sequence). This CDR3 comprises 14 residues. The CDR3 region has the DNA TGTGCCAGCAGAAGGGACAGGGATGGTTCACCCCTCCACTTT. It codes for CASRRDRDGSPLHF.

A remark on this clone: The same CDR3 also results from other DNA sequences found in this sample. The J gene is TRBJ1-1, the V gene TRBV30; no definite D call. CDR1 GTSNPN and CDR2 SVGIG come from the germline V gene (reference sequence). This CDR3 contains 13 residues. V lost 0 bases and J lost 3, with 8 bases in between. Here the CDR3 DNA reads TGTGCCTGGAGTGTACAGAGGGACACTGAAGCTTTCTTT. Protein: CAWSVQRDTEAFF.

The chain uses TRBV7-8 and TRBJ1-5, with 7 bases that match TRBD1. There are 14 residues in the CDR3. The V gene end was trimmed by 5 bases and the J gene end by 7 bases; junction bases not matched to a gene: 8. Germline loops: CDR1 SGHVS, CDR2 FQNEAQ. DNA of the CDR3: TGTGCCAGCAGCCAAGGGGGCAGGGAGCAGCCCCAGCATTTT. Translated: CASSQGGREQPQHF.

V usage is TRBV6-2 or TRBV6-3 and J usage is TRBJ1-5, with a tentative D call TRBD1 (5 bases). CDR1 is MNHEY and CDR2 is SVGEGT in the germline V gene. V lost 6 bases to trimming and J lost 1 base, with 7 bases between them. The length of the CDR3 is 13 residues. The CDR3 coding sequence is TGTGCCAGCAGCCGGGACAGCAATCAGCCCCAGCATTTT. It encodes CASSRDSNQPQHF.

This clone was recorded once. The chain couples TRBV2 to TRBJ1-3; 7 nucleotides align to TRBD1. Trimming took 7 bases from V and 2 from J; bases not matched to a gene: 5. The CDR3 consists of 14 residues. Germline V gene sequence: CDR1 SNHLY, CDR2 FYNNEI. This chain's CDR3 is CASKIDRAGNTIYF. The CDR3 nucleotides read TGTGCCAGCAAAATCGACAGGGCTGGAAACACCATATATTTT.

The chain uses TRBV27 and TRBJ2-3; unclear D gene. V lost 10 bases and J lost 5, with 7 bases in between. CDR3 length equals 10 residues. Germline assignment: CDR1 MNHEY and CDR2 SMNVEV (reference sequence). For the CDR3, the DNA is TGTGCCACTCGAAGAGATACGCAGTATTTT. This translates into CATRRDTQYF.

The V gene is TRBV4-1, the J gene TRBJ2-7; D is uncertain. This CDR3 has 14 residues. Germline V gives CDR1 MGHRA, CDR2 YSYEKL. V was shortened by 0 bases and J by 3 bases, with 9 bases between the two germline ends. The CDR3 loop reads CASSQEGKSYEQYF. Written as DNA, the CDR3 is TGCGCCAGCAGCCAAGAAGGGAAAAGCTACGAGCAGTACTTC.

This chain uses TRBV11-2 with TRBJ2-3, with D perhaps matching TRBD1 (5 bases). The CDR3 covers 14 residues. Trimming shortened V by 1 base and J by 2 bases, and 7 bases separated the two germline ends. The germline V gene encodes CDR1 SGHAT and CDR2 FQNNGV. The CDR3 nucleotides read TGTGCCAGCAGCTTAGGCAGGGACACAGATACGCAGTATTTT. Protein sequence: CASSLGRDTDTQYF.

V is TRBV30 and J is TRBJ1-1; no clear D. Germline CDR1 GTSNPN, CDR2 SVGIG (reference sequence). The CDR3 loop spans 12 amino acids. Trimming left V 4 bases short and J 0 bases short, with 6 bases between. In DNA, the CDR3 is TGTGCCTGGAAGTTGATGAACACTGAAGCTTTCTTT. Protein product: CAWKLMNTEAFF.

The V gene is TRBV14, the J gene TRBJ1-2; no definite D call. This CDR3 region has 14 residues. Trimming left V 4 bases short and J 3 bases short, with 12 bases between. In germline, CDR1 is SGHDN, CDR2 FVKESK. Here the CDR3 reads CASSRARRDYGYTF. The CDR3 DNA reads as TGTGCCAGCAGCCGGGCCCGGAGGGACTATGGCTACACCTTC.

The genes are TRBV28 and TRBJ2-7; TRBD1 aligns across 8 bases. The CDR3 totals 15 residues. V shed 5 bases and J 1 base; nucleotides not matched to a gene: 7. Looked up from germline, CDR1 is MDHEN and CDR2 is SYDVKM. CDR3 region: CASSPRQGRSYEQYF. CDR3 nucleotides: TGTGCCAGCAGTCCCCGACAGGGGAGGTCCTACGAGCAGTACTTC.

The chain links TRBV30 to TRBJ2-7, with D perhaps TRBD2 (5 bases). The CDR3 totals 14 residues. From germline, CDR1 is GTSNPN and CDR2 SVGIG (reference sequence). Deletions cut 2 bases from V and 6 bases from J, with 17 bases between. The CDR3 sequence: CAWSPDSLYREQYF. CDR3 coding DNA: TGTGCCTGGAGTCCGGACTCTTTATACCGCGAGCAGTACTTC.

The gene calls are TRBV27 and TRBJ1-2; tentatively, D is TRBD1 (6 bases). V lost 5 bases and J lost 1, with 17 bases in between. This CDR3 comprises 16 residues. Germline values: CDR1 MNHEY, CDR2 SMNVEV (reference sequence). CDR3 nucleotide sequence: TGTGCCAGCAGTCCCATACAGGGACACCGTAACTATGGCTACACCTTC. Translating gives CASSPIQGHRNYGYTF.

The chain has TRBV7-6 and TRBJ2-1; either TRBD1 or TRBD2 may supply D (5 bases each). The V end was cut by 8 bases, the J end by 4 bases, with 9 bases between. Germline CDR1 is SGHVS and CDR2 is FNYEAQ. The length of the CDR3 is 12 residues. The CDR3 region is CASGEGYNEQFF. In DNA form, the CDR3 reads TGTGCCAGCGGAGAGGGGTACAATGAGCAGTTCTTC.

The rearrangement uses TRBV11-2 and TRBJ1-5, with D hard to call. CDR3 length: 13 residues. Germline CDR1 SGHAT, CDR2 FQNNGV. V dropped 1 base and J dropped 6 bases, with 7 bases sitting between them. The CDR3 DNA is TGTGCCAGCAGCTTAGCACGGGGTCAGCCCCAGCATTTT. The encoded protein is CASSLARGQPQHF.

The rearrangement uses TRBV2 and TRBJ2-5, with 9 bases that match TRBD1. CDR3 length: 16 amino acids. Germline V gives CDR1 SNHLY, CDR2 FYNNEI. The trim removed 4 bases at V and 4 bases at J, leaving 10 bases unmatched. CDR3: CASSGGTGKGRETQYF. The CDR3 coding sequence is TGTGCCAGCAGTGGGGGGACAGGGAAAGGAAGAGAGACCCAGTACTTC.

The chain joins TRBV7-2 to TRBJ1-2; the D is unclear. The germline gives CDR1 SGHTA, CDR2 FQGNSA. Trimming removed 1 base from V and 4 bases from J, with 13 bases in between. The CDR3 totals 15 residues. The DNA of the CDR3 is TGTGCCAGCAGCTTAGATCTGGCAGAGAGCTATGGCTACACCTTC. Encoded protein: CASSLDLAESYGYTF.

The gene calls are TRBV2 and TRBJ2-1; 7 bases align to TRBD1. The length of the CDR3 is 16 residues. Trimming cost V 6 bases and J 0 bases; bases outside gene matches: 8. CDR1 SNHLY and CDR2 FYNNEI come from the germline V gene. The CDR3 sequence is CASSGGQESSYNEQFF. In DNA form, the CDR3 reads TGTGCCAGCAGCGGAGGACAGGAAAGCTCCTACAATGAGCAGTTCTTC.

The chain combines TRBV18 with TRBJ2-1; TRBD1 or TRBD2 may be the D gene (7 bases each). The CDR3 is 16 amino acids. V was clipped by 4 bases and J by 6 bases, with 19 bases between them. Germline V CDR1 and CDR2: KGHSH, LQKENI. The chain's CDR3 is CASSRNQGEGPNEQFF. CDR3 in DNA: TGTGCCAGCTCACGAAATCAGGGGGAGGGCCCCAATGAGCAGTTCTTC.

A single count supports this clone. V usage is TRBV28 and J usage is TRBJ1-5; the match to TRBD1 covers 9 bases. The germline V gene encodes CDR1 MDHEN and CDR2 SYDVKM. V was clipped by 3 bases and J by 6 bases; unmatched bases: 15. The CDR3 sequence is 18 residues long. This CDR3 is CASSFTLRDRELGQPQHF. The CDR3 nucleotides are TGTGCCAGCAGTTTTACCCTGAGGGACAGGGAGCTCGGTCAGCCCCAGCATTTT.

The genes are TRBV27 and TRBJ2-5; TRBD1 matches at 8 bases. Trimming at V came to 2 bases and at J to 7 bases, leaving 3 bases not matched to a gene. The CDR3 has 13 amino acids. Germline V gives CDR1 MNHEY, CDR2 SMNVEV (reference sequence). The CDR3 DNA sequence: TGTGCCAGCAGTTTACGGACAGGGAGGACCCAGTACTTC. Protein: CASSLRTGRTQYF.

V usage is TRBV28 and J usage is TRBJ1-5, with a possible D match to TRBD1 (5 bases). CDR1 is MDHEN and CDR2 is SYDVKM in the germline V gene. The V end lost 3 bases, the J end lost 4 bases, and 10 bases lay between the germline ends. There are 14 residues in the CDR3. CDR3 DNA: TGTGCCAGCAGTTTTACCGGGACGAATCAGCCCCAGCATTTT. Amino acids: CASSFTGTNQPQHF.

The chain links TRBV6-4 to TRBJ2-1, with 7 nucleotides matching TRBD1. CDR3 length equals 16 residues. The germline V gene has CDR1 MRHNA and CDR2 SNTAGT. V dropped 4 bases and J dropped 2; count of bases not matched to a gene: 8. The CDR3 here is CASSASDRSAYNEQFF. CDR3 sequence (DNA): TGTGCCAGCAGTGCCTCGGACAGGTCGGCCTACAATGAGCAGTTCTTC.

The chain employs TRBV9 and TRBJ1-2, with D uncertain. The CDR3 totals 12 residues. Germline V CDR1 and CDR2: SGDLS, YYNGEE. V gave up 7 bases and J gave up 5 bases, with 12 bases separating them. The CDR3 region is CASAQGVYGYTF. The CDR3 DNA is TGTGCCAGCGCACAAGGAGTATATGGCTACACCTTC. Full variable domain (remainder filled in from reference TRBV9 and TRBJ1-2): DSGVTQTPKHLITATGQRVTLRCSPRSGDLSVYWYQQSLDQGLQFLIQYYNGEERAKGNILERFSAQQFPDLHSELNLSSLELGDSALYFCASAQGVYGYTFGSGTRLTVV.

This clone came up once. CDR3 coding DNA: TGCGCCAGCAGCCCTGTGCTAGCCAATGAGCAGTTCTTC. This codes for CASSPVLANEQFF. This chain connects TRBV5-1 to TRBJ2-1, with D possibly matching TRBD2 (5 bases). V was trimmed by 4 bases and J by 6 bases, leaving 11 bases between them. The CDR3 covers 13 residues. Germline loops: CDR1 SGHRS, CDR2 YFSETQ.

The V and J genes are TRBV30 and TRBJ1-6; D is undetermined. Germline V gene data show CDR1 as GTSNPN and CDR2 as SVGIG (reference sequence). With 2 bases removed from V and 7 bases from J, the gap between germline ends came to 6 bases. This CDR3 is 12 amino acids long. The CDR3 is CAWSMGNSPLHF. Written as DNA, the CDR3 is TGTGCCTGGAGTATGGGGAATTCACCCCTCCACTTT.